This T cell receptor (beta chain) was retrieved from a study of CD8+CD57+ T cells in acquired aplastic anemia (dated by TCRdb to between 2017 and 2018). A note on the overall study: Extracted DNA from sorted CD4+ and CD8+ cells averaged 3.2 ug, ranging from about 0.18 to 27.4 ug. For healthy donor samples, the average read count was about 10 million for CD4+ cells and 11 million to 14 million for CD8+ cells. Summary of the overall study and its limitations: CD8+ Simpson's diversity did not differ significantly between patients and healthy controls (P=0.060). Around 30 CD8+ CDR3 sequences were found in both patients and controls but appeared to be highly expressed in patients and within the immunodominant clones of the patients.

The CDR3 has 14 amino acids, counting the end cysteine and phenylalanine. The only DNA kept is the CDR3, 42 bases in frame from the first base. The germline V gene provides CDR1 SNHLY and CDR2 FYNNEI. At the junction V is shortened by 6 bases and J by 3 bases, with 15 bases in between. In this study, sorted CD4+ and CD8+ T cells from the blood of healthy subjects and of severe aplastic anemia patients had their TCR repertoires deep-sequenced. Ficoll-Paque density gradient centrifugation was used to isolate peripheral blood mononuclear cells. Before DNA was extracted, CD4+ and CD8+ T cells were sorted using either FACS or magnetic beads. To note about this clonotype: There is no known antigen for this receptor. No per-base quality is available; no much larger clone lies one base away.

Genomic DNA was used as template for profiling of TCR beta VDJ combinations and CDR3 sequences. TCR repertoire sequencing was run on an Illumina HiSeq 2000. In the authors' own workflow: TRBV/TRBJ rearrangement plots, CDR3 size and DJ length profiles, and Simpson's diversity index were used to assess repertoires. The immunodominant clone was defined as the most abundant DNA sequence in deep sequencing data. CDR3 amino acid sequences were checked for sharing across subjects and were also compared against the VDJdb database and published repertoires. The raw public data were reprocessed by TCRdb itself: fastp quality trimming at Q25, MiXCR clonotype calling, in-frame beta chains only. Here each entry gathers all rows of one CDR3 protein and keeps the most common genes and DNA. The V and J calls follow TCRdb's processing rather than the paper's. Within this sample are around 180,000 distinct CDR3 sequences, with about 64% of them counted one time only. Of the sample, 45% is held by the ten largest clones.

The TCR sequence derives from a human donor in good health. The material sequenced was sorted CD4+, CD8+, or CD8+CD57+ T cells (not recorded which) from PBMCs. The sequence joins TRBV2 to TRBJ2-7; the D gene may be TRBD1 or TRBD2, since each aligns over 5 bases. The CDR3 corresponds to CASRLGTQSYEQYF. The nucleotides are TGTGCCAGCAGACTTGGGACCCAGAGCTACGAGCAGTACTTC.